Presented here are 15 T cell receptor beta chains from one specimen sequenced in a study of blood T cells in healthy people across ages. Sample-barcoded 5' priming and a J-beta primer mix drove a second PCR of roughly 6 to 12 cycles. TCRdb processed the 5' RACE reads anew with MiXCR; each CDR3 protein has one entry. The repertoire includes about a million distinct CDR3 sequences, 35% to 45% of them detected once, and under 15% sits in the top ten. Sequencing was carried out using blood. Receptor source: a man in his late teens or twenties in good health.

V and J are TRBV3-1 and TRBJ1-2; D not resolved. Germline V gene data show CDR1 as LGHDT and CDR2 as YNNKEL (reference sequence). There are 14 residues in the CDR3. V was pared by 1 base and J by 2 bases, with 8 bases between. As DNA, the CDR3 is TGTGCCAGCAGCCAAGCTGTATTCAACTATGGCTACACCTTC. The encoded protein is CASSQAVFNYGYTF.

This chain joins TRBV4-3 and TRBJ1-4; D not certain. Looked up from germline, CDR1 is LGHNA and CDR2 is YSLEER. Trimming removed 2 bases from V and 16 bases from J, with 14 bases in between. This CDR3 has 12 amino acids. The CDR3: CASSQLWGEPFF. The CDR3 coding sequence is TGCGCCAGCAGCCAACTATGGGGAGAACCGTTTTTT.

CDR3 amino acids: CAWSVAGQSSYEQYF. As DNA, the CDR3 is TGTGCCTGGAGTGTAGCGGGACAGAGCTCCTACGAGCAGTACTTC. V is TRBV30 and J is TRBJ2-7, with D perhaps matching TRBD1 or TRBD2 (7 bases each). Trimming left V 0 bases short and J 0 bases short, with 12 bases between. The V gene's germline CDR1 is GTSNPN and CDR2 SVGIG (reference sequence). This CDR3 has 15 amino acids.

The chain uses TRBV20-1 and TRBJ1-2, with a weak D call TRBD1 (5 bases). V gave up 6 bases and J gave up 0 bases, with 14 bases separating them. The CDR3 covers 14 residues. Germline V gene sequence: CDR1 DFQATT, CDR2 SNEGSKA (reference sequence). This chain's CDR3 is CSARGGQANYGYTF. As DNA, the CDR3 is TGCAGTGCGCGTGGGGGTCAAGCTAACTATGGCTACACCTTC.

The chain is built from TRBV11-1 and TRBJ2-1; D possibly matches TRBD1 or TRBD2 (6 bases each). V lost 5 bases and J lost 3, with 14 bases in between. This CDR3 is built from 15 residues. CDR1 and CDR2 (germline): SGHAT, FQDESV (reference sequence). The CDR3 DNA follows: TGTGCCAGCAGCGGAGGGGGGCGGTTCTACAATGAGCAGTTCTTC. Translation: CASSGGGRFYNEQFF.

This clonotype was picked up a small number of times. J is TRBJ2-3 and V is TRBV9; D is unresolved. The V gene's germline CDR1 is SGDLS and CDR2 YYNGEE. The length of the CDR3 is 14 residues. V was pared by 4 bases and J by 1 base, with 10 bases between. This CDR3 is CASSQKTGTDTQYF. CDR3 nucleotides: TGTGCCAGCAGCCAGAAGACGGGCACAGATACGCAGTATTTT. Looking up the rest from reference TRBV9 and TRBJ2-3 gives the full variable domain: DSGVTQTPKHLITATGQRVTLRCSPRSGDLSVYWYQQSLDQGLQFLIQYYNGEERAKGNILERFSAQQFPDLHSELNLSSLELGDSALYFCASSQKTGTDTQYFGPGTRLTVL.

The chain has TRBV7-2 and TRBJ2-1; D is perhaps TRBD2 (6 bases). Trimming stripped 5 bases from V and 8 bases from J, with 19 bases between. The germline CDR1 and CDR2 sequences are SGHTA and FQGNSA. CDR3 size: 15 residues. The CDR3 sequence is CASSKFWQGGDEQFF. The CDR3 DNA sequence: TGTGCCAGCAGCAAATTTTGGCAGGGAGGCGATGAGCAGTTCTTC.

A note on this clonotype: Compared with germline, one end of the junction differs, possibly owing to a read error. CDR3: CASKSGQRTDMQYF. The CDR3 nucleotides are TGTGCCAGCAAAAGCGGACAACGCACAGATATGCAGTATTTT. The chain links TRBV6-5 to TRBJ2-3, with D possibly called TRBD1 or TRBD2 (5 bases each). Germline V gene lookup returns CDR1 MNHEY and CDR2 SVGAGI. The CDR3 contains 14 residues.

V gene TRBV30 combines with J gene TRBJ1-2; 7 nucleotides line up with TRBD1. After removal of 8 bases from V and 5 bases from J, the junction contained 14 bases not matched to a gene. This CDR3 is 14 amino acids long. Germline V lookup: CDR1 GTSNPN, CDR2 SVGIG (reference sequence). CDR3 bases: TGTGCCCTGGTAGGGGACAGCATCCTATATGGCTACACCTTC. It is translated as CALVGDSILYGYTF.

The chain is built from TRBV5-1 and TRBJ2-1; maybe TRBD1 (6 bases). CDR1 SGHRS and CDR2 YFSETQ come from the germline V gene. This CDR3 is built from 14 residues. Trimming shortened V by 5 bases and J by 8 bases, and 17 bases separated the two germline ends. The CDR3: CASRYDTGIDEQFF. CDR3 DNA sequence: TGCGCCAGCAGATATGATACAGGGATCGATGAGCAGTTCTTC.

This clonotype was seen more than once but under ten times. The rearrangement uses TRBV29-1 and TRBJ2-1; D is possibly TRBD1 (5 bases). V shed 6 bases and J shed 10 bases, with 13 bases lying between them. The CDR3 loop spans 11 amino acids. Per the germline V gene, CDR1 is SQVTM and CDR2 is ANQGSEA. CDR3 coding DNA: TGCAGCGTGAGGACAAGTTGGGAGCAGTTCTTC. It codes for CSVRTSWEQFF.

This rearrangement joins TRBV10-3 to TRBJ2-5, with D possibly TRBD1 on 6 matching bases. The germline V and J ends were trimmed by 1 base and 11 bases, with 23 bases remaining between them. Germline CDR1 reads ENHRY; CDR2 reads SYGVKD. The CDR3 spans 16 residues. CDR3 protein: CAISEYAGAQHNEQYF. The CDR3 DNA is TGTGCCATCAGTGAGTACGCAGGGGCGCAGCACAATGAGCAGTACTTC.

This clonotype was seen a handful of times. The genes are TRBV6-1 and TRBJ1-2, with D uncertain. The ends were cut back, 0 bases at V and 4 bases at J, with 12 bases in the middle. This CDR3 has 15 residues. The germline V gene has CDR1 MNHNS and CDR2 SASEGT. The CDR3 sequence: CASSEARVSRYGYTF. In nucleotides, the CDR3 is TGTGCCAGCAGTGAAGCGCGCGTCTCCCGCTATGGCTACACCTTC.

This sequence joins TRBV7-9 and TRBJ1-4; D unresolved. V was cut by 1 base and J by 8 bases, with 11 bases left in between. This CDR3 contains 14 residues. The germline V gene encodes CDR1 SEHNR and CDR2 FQNEAQ (reference sequence). CDR3 loop: CASSLVGQPEKLFF. The CDR3 region has the DNA TGTGCCAGCAGCTTAGTTGGCCAGCCAGAAAAACTGTTTTTT.

The chain has TRBV4-2 and TRBJ2-1; TRBD2 aligns across 10 bases. The J segment lost 4 bases and the V segment lost 2 bases, leaving 2 bases of the junction unmatched. The germline gives CDR1 LGHNA, CDR2 YNFKEQ. The CDR3 length is 15 residues. CDR3 bases: TGTGCCAGCAGCCAAAAACTAGCGGGGTACAATGAGCAGTTCTTC. Its protein product is CASSQKLAGYNEQFF.